The T cell receptor beta chain under discussion was sequenced for a study of cytomegalovirus exposure and HLA in healthy donors. Study in general: A prior analysis found about 120 million unique TCR beta sequences from around 180 million T cells. Regarding the study as a whole: A few chains tied to CMV proved CMV antigen-specific in vitro.

This clone was observed a handful of times. Its antigen is not known. The study ran its PCR with 60 Vbeta and 13 Jbeta primers. This table comes from immunoSEQ multiplex PCR, and its TCRdb copy is limited to in-frame clones, with some not included. The data hold approximately 120,000 clones, with about 79% observed a single time. This CDR3 has 16 residues. The V end lost 1 base, the J end lost 5 bases, and 15 bases lay between the germline ends. The germline gives CDR1 MGHRA, CDR2 YSYEKL. The receptor comes from a woman aged 45 to 65 in good health and CMV-seronegative. This rearrangement joins TRBV4-1 to TRBJ2-1, with a possible D match to TRBD2 (6 bases). Sequencing was performed on PBMCs. In DNA, the CDR3 is TGCGCCAGCAGCCAAGCCCCGGGACTTCTCAACAATGAGCAGTTCTTC. Residues: CASSQAPGLLNNEQFF.